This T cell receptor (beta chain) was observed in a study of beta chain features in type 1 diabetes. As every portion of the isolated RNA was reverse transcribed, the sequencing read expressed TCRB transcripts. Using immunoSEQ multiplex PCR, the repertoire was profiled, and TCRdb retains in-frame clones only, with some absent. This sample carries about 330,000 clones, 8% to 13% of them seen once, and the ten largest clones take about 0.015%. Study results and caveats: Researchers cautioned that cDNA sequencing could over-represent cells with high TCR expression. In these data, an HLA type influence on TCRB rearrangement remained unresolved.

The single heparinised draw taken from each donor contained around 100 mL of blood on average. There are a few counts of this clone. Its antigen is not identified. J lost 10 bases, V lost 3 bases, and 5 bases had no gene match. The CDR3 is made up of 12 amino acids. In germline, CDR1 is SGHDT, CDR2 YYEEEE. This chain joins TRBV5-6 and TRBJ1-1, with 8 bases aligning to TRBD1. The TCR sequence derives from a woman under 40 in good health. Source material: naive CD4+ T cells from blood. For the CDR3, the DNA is TGTGCCAGCAGCTGGACAGGGTACGGAGCTTTCTTT. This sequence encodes CASSWTGYGAFF.